A single sample is the source of the 8 T cell receptor beta chains below, sequenced in a study of blood T cell repertoires in COVID-19. Clones were sequenced by immunoSEQ multiplex PCR, and TCRdb holds only the in-frame ones, with some missing. The sample shows about 180,000 clones, 80% to 90% of them seen only once. Sequencing was performed on peripheral blood. Every receptor here comes from a man in his fifties with active or convalescent COVID-19.

The V gene is TRBV7-9, the J gene TRBJ1-2; 9 nucleotides line up with TRBD1. Trimming cost V 4 bases and J 6 bases; bases outside gene matches: 6. Germline lookup yields CDR1 SEHNR and CDR2 FQNEAQ (reference sequence). The CDR3 has 14 residues. In nucleotides, the CDR3 is TGTGCCAGCAGCTCAACAGGGGGCGAAAATGGCTACACCTTC. Its translation is CASSSTGGENGYTF.

This clone was detected only once. The chain carries TRBV30 and TRBJ1-5, with 7 positions matching TRBD1. Germline CDR1 is GTSNPN and CDR2 is SVGIG (reference sequence). The CDR3 runs to 17 residues. Germline trimming cut 2 bases from V and 6 bases from J; bases unmatched to any gene: 16. Here the CDR3 reads CAWSKGIYRGGIQPQHF. The CDR3 DNA reads as TGTGCCTGGAGTAAAGGGATCTACAGGGGCGGGATTCAGCCCCAGCATTTT.

The rearrangement uses TRBV7-2 and TRBJ2-5; TRBD2 is a possible D gene (6 bases). This CDR3 is built from 14 residues. Germline lookup yields CDR1 SGHTA and CDR2 FQGNSA. Trimming stripped 4 bases from V and 5 bases from J, with 14 bases between. For the CDR3, the DNA is TGTGCCAGCAGCTGGGGAGGCGTGGAGGAGACCCAGTACTTC. This codes for CASSWGGVEETQYF.

The V call is TRBV18, the J call TRBJ2-3, with 12 bases that match TRBD2. The trim removed 6 bases at V and 3 bases at J, leaving 10 bases unmatched. Germline CDR1 KGHSH, CDR2 LQKENI. CDR3 length: 17 amino acids. CDR3 sequence (DNA): TGTGCCAGCTCCCGACTGGTGCTAGCGGGAGGGACAGATACGCAGTATTTT. As protein: CASSRLVLAGGTDTQYF. Full variable domain (outside the CDR3, taken from reference TRBV18 and TRBJ2-3): NAGVMQNPRHLVRRRGQEARLRCSPMKGHSHVYWYRQLPEEGLKFMVYLQKENIIDESGMPKERFSAEFPKEGPSILRIQQVVRGDSAAYFCASSRLVLAGGTDTQYFGPGTRLTVL.

This sequence joins TRBV19 and TRBJ1-2; TRBD1 matches at 7 bases. The V gene end was trimmed by 7 bases and the J gene end by 6 bases; junction bases not matched to a gene: 11. CDR3 length: 14 residues. Per germline, CDR1 LNHDA and CDR2 SQIVND (reference sequence). The CDR3 reads CASTMGQRYNGYTF. The DNA for the CDR3 is TGTGCCAGTACTATGGGACAGAGGTACAATGGCTACACCTTC.

The chain joins TRBV6-5 to TRBJ2-2, with D perhaps TRBD2 (5 bases). V was shortened by 7 bases and J by 4 bases, with 16 bases between the two germline ends. CDR1 is MNHEY, CDR2 SVGAGI, per germline. The CDR3 is 15 residues long. The CDR3 protein is CASTPTGWSTGELFF. CDR3 coding DNA: TGTGCCAGCACCCCAACGGGGTGGAGCACCGGGGAGCTGTTTTTT.

The rearrangement joins TRBV28 to TRBJ2-1; D unresolved. The V gene lost 7 bases and the J gene lost 0 bases, with 7 bases spanning the gap. The CDR3 loop spans 13 amino acids. Germline V gene sequence: CDR1 MDHEN, CDR2 SYDVKM. The CDR3 spells CASIDSSYNEQFF. CDR3 coding DNA: TGTGCCAGCATCGATAGCTCCTACAATGAGCAGTTCTTC.

The chain joins TRBV19 to TRBJ1-5; D gene ambiguous. This CDR3 is built from 12 residues. Germline CDR1 is LNHDA and CDR2 is SQIVND (reference sequence). Deletions cut 5 bases from V and 7 bases from J, with 9 bases between. CDR3 bases: TGTGCCAGTAGTGACAAAAGGCAGCCCCAGCATTTT. Translation: CASSDKRQPQHF.